This TCR beta chain was captured in a study of shared clonotypes between healthy human individuals. Each of the donors was a healthy adult who was HIV-negative and had not had a recent acute infection or vaccination. CD8 memory merged CD45RO+ cells and CCR7-negative CD45RA+ TemRA cells into one population. Template for every sorted-subset replicate PCR totaled about 200 ng DNA, about 30,000 T cell genomes. Sequenced by immunoSEQ multiplex PCR; TCRdb stores in-frame clones only, minus some. This sample carries roughly 700,000 clones, roughly 88% of them seen once, and the ten largest clones take 30% to 35%. CDR3 size: 15 residues. Trimming shortened V by 2 bases and J by 0 bases, and 10 bases separated the two germline ends. Germline V CDR1 and CDR2: LNHDA, SQIVND (reference sequence).

Sequenced material: memory CD8+ T cells from PBMCs. Subset meaning: CD45RO+ cells pooled with CCR7-negative TemRA cells. V usage is TRBV19 and J usage is TRBJ1-1; D unresolved. The source of this sequence is a man between 18 and 29 years old in good health. Some clones in this sample may be carry-over from other donors' samples. The CDR3 region is CASSIIGRMNTEAFF. The CDR3 bases are TGTGCCAGTAGTATAATCGGTAGAATGAACACTGAAGCTTTCTTT.